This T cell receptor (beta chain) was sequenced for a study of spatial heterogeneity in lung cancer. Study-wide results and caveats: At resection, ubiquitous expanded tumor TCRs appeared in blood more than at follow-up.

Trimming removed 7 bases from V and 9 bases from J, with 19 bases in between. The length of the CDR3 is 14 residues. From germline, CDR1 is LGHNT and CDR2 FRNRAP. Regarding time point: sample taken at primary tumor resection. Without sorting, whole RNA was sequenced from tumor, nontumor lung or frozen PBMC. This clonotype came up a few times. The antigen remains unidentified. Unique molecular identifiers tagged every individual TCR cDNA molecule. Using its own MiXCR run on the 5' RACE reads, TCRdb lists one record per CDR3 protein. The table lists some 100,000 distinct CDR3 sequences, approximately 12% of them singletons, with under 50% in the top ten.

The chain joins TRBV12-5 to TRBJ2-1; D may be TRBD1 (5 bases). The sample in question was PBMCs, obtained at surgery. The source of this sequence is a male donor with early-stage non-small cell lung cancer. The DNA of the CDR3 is TGTGCTAGTGCCACACAGGTTAGGGGCGGTGAGCAGTTCTTC. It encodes CASATQVRGGEQFF.